This is a list of T cell receptor beta chains from one sample in a study of CD8+CD57+ T cells in acquired aplastic anemia. TCRdb independently ran MiXCR on the reads; one entry per CDR3 protein. The table lists a few hundred thousand distinct CDR3 sequences, roughly 82% of them singletons, with 35% to 50% in the top ten. The sample comprised sorted CD4+, CD8+, or CD8+CD57+ T cells (not recorded which) from PBMCs. Receptors originate from a human donor with aplastic anemia. Each CDR3 is given with its conserved first and last residue. The order of the fields is V gene, D gene, clone size, J gene, CDR3 protein, CDR3 DNA. The D gene is left open where the match is weak. Only some rows state a clone size, as once, few, many or a class for expanded clones.

v_gene: TRBV7-8; d_gene: NA; abundance: NA; j_gene: TRBJ2-7; CDR3aa: CASSFVQGHYAQYF; CDR3nt: TGTGCCAGCAGTTTCGTTCAGGGTCACTATGCGCAGTACTTC
v_gene: TRBV7-9; d_gene: NA; abundance: NA; j_gene: TRBJ2-7; CDR3aa: CASSSTGEAYEECF; CDR3nt: TGTGCCAGCAGCTCAACAGGCGAAGCCTACGAGGAGTGCTTC
v_gene: TRBV7-8; d_gene: NA; abundance: NA; j_gene: TRBJ2-3; CDR3aa: CASSYGGRPAPYF; CDR3nt: TGTGCCAGCAGCTACGGGGGCAGACCCGCTCCGTATTTT
v_gene: TRBV15; d_gene: NA; abundance: NA; j_gene: TRBJ2-5; CDR3aa: CATSRGSSNEPQYF; CDR3nt: TGTGCCACCAGTAGGGGCTCCAGCAATGAGCCCCAGTACTTC
v_gene: TRBV5-5; d_gene: TRBD1; abundance: NA; j_gene: TRBJ1-2; CDR3aa: CATSDAEGTGGPPESYTF; CDR3nt: TGTGCCACCAGTGATGCGGAGGGGACAGGGGGCCCTCCGGAGAGCTACACCTTC
v_gene: TRBV19; d_gene: NA; abundance: few; j_gene: TRBJ1-4; CDR3aa: CASSIQGGKLFF; CDR3nt: TGTGCCAGTAGTATCCAGGGAGGAAAACTGTTTTTT
v_gene: TRBV9; d_gene: NA; abundance: NA; j_gene: TRBJ1-2; CDR3aa: CASGGDRDIQYFGYTF; CDR3nt: NA
v_gene: TRBV7-2; d_gene: NA; abundance: NA; j_gene: TRBJ2-5; CDR3aa: CATSLTWGQDYEYF; CDR3nt: TGTGCCACCAGCTTGACATGGGGCCAAGACTATGAGTACTTC
v_gene: TRBV7-2; d_gene: TRBD1; abundance: NA; j_gene: TRBJ2-7; CDR3aa: CASSSNRDSPGEQYF; CDR3nt: TGTGCCAGCAGCAGTAACCGGGACAGCCCAGGTGAGCAGTACTTC
v_gene: TRBV9; d_gene: TRBD1; abundance: NA; j_gene: TRBJ1-1; CDR3aa: CASSAGTGNTEAFF; CDR3nt: TGTGCCAGCAGCGCGGGGACAGGGAACACTGAAGCTTTCTTT
v_gene: TRBV9; d_gene: NA; abundance: few; j_gene: TRBJ2-3; CDR3aa: CASSVGGDSTDTQYF; CDR3nt: TGTGCCAGCAGCGTAGGGGGGGATAGCACAGATACGCAGTATTTT
v_gene: TRBV7-3; d_gene: NA; abundance: NA; j_gene: TRBJ2-3; CDR3aa: CASSSSQGGYEQYYF; CDR3nt: TGTGCCAGCAGCTCCTCACAGGGTGGCTACGAGCAGTACTATTTT
v_gene: TRBV11-3; d_gene: NA; abundance: NA; j_gene: TRBJ2-1; CDR3aa: CASSLHLGGYNEQFF; CDR3nt: TGTGCCAGCAGCCTCCACTTGGGAGGATACAATGAGCAGTTCTTC
v_gene: TRBV9; d_gene: NA; abundance: NA; j_gene: TRBJ2-5; CDR3aa: CASSIGREQTTQHF; CDR3nt: TGTGCCAGCAGCATAGGCAGAGAGCAAACGACCCAGCACTTC
v_gene: TRBV11-1; d_gene: NA; abundance: NA; j_gene: TRBJ1-1; CDR3aa: CASSLEMTANRAAFF; CDR3nt: TGTGCCAGCAGCCTAGAGATGACAGCCAACAGGGCCGCTTTCTTT
v_gene: TRBV5-5; d_gene: TRBD1; abundance: NA; j_gene: TRBJ1-4; CDR3aa: CASTRTGGSEKLFF; CDR3nt: TGTGCCAGCACCAGGACAGGGGGAAGCGAAAAACTGTTTTTT
v_gene: TRBV7-3; d_gene: TRBD2; abundance: NA; j_gene: TRBJ2-5; CDR3aa: CASSISGGGGDTQYF; CDR3nt: TGTGCCAGCAGCATCAGCGGAGGCGGGGGAGATACGCAGTACTTC
v_gene: TRBV6-5; d_gene: NA; abundance: NA; j_gene: TRBJ2-4; CDR3aa: CASSYAQGHYAQYF; CDR3nt: TGTGCCAGCAGCTACGCGCAGGGTCACTACGCGCAGTACTTC
v_gene: TRBV7-9; d_gene: NA; abundance: NA; j_gene: TRBJ2-7; CDR3aa: CASSLLTGHSYEQYF; CDR3nt: TGTGCCAGCAGCTTACTTACAGGCCACTCCTACGAGCAGTACTTC
v_gene: TRBV6-5; d_gene: NA; abundance: NA; j_gene: TRBJ1-5; CDR3aa: CASSLFGGVGNQPQHF; CDR3nt: TGTGCCAGCAGTTTATTCGGGGGCGTAGGCAATCAGCCCCAGCATTTT
v_gene: TRBV7-8; d_gene: NA; abundance: NA; j_gene: TRBJ2-3; CDR3aa: CASSSARRQETHEF; CDR3nt: TGTGCCAGCAGCTCAGCGCGACGTCAAGAAACGCATGAGTTT
v_gene: TRBV2; d_gene: NA; abundance: NA; j_gene: TRBJ1-2; CDR3aa: CAFQSELTNYTYTF; CDR3nt: TGTGCCTTCCAATCCGAATTAACAAACTATACCTACACCTTC
v_gene: TRBV6-6; d_gene: NA; abundance: many; j_gene: TRBJ1-2; CDR3aa: CASSSTGPFANGYTF; CDR3nt: TGTGCCAGCAGTTCGACCGGGCCTTTCGCTAATGGCTACACCTTC
v_gene: TRBV9; d_gene: NA; abundance: NA; j_gene: TRBJ1-1; CDR3aa: CASSVEVGTTEASFF; CDR3nt: TGTGCCAGCAGCGTGGAGGTGGGGACCACTGAAGCTTCTTTCTTT
v_gene: TRBV7-8; d_gene: TRBD2; abundance: NA; j_gene: TRBJ2-3; CDR3aa: CASREAGAPEQYF; CDR3nt: TGTGCCAGCAGGGAAGCGGGAGCACCCGAGCAGTATTTT
v_gene: TRBV9; d_gene: NA; abundance: few; j_gene: TRBJ1-5; CDR3aa: CASSVADGEGQPQHF; CDR3nt: TGTGCCAGCAGCGTAGCAGACGGGGAGGGTCAGCCCCAGCATTTT